A single sample is the source of the 3 T cell receptor beta chains below, sequenced in a study of response to subunit inactivated influenza vaccine. Using its own MiXCR run on the RT-PCR reads, TCRdb lists one record per CDR3 protein. The data show about 570,000 distinct CDR3 sequences, roughly 12% seen once. This sample was also put to use in a study of T cells expressing NK-cell markers. That source notes: cDNA encoding TCR beta was synthesized via 5'RACE template switching incorporating UMIs.

The material sequenced was PBMCs from blood, taken on the day of vaccination. Every receptor here comes from a man in his forties or fifties who received an inactivated influenza vaccine.

In this sample, this clonotype turned up once. The CDR3 DNA reads as TGTGCCAGCAGCTTTGGACCACCAGAGACCCAGTACTTC. This sequence encodes CASSFGPPETQYF. The chain employs TRBV5-5 and TRBJ2-5, with D uncertain. This CDR3 has 13 amino acids. V lost 2 bases and J 4 bases, leaving 9 bases between the germline ends. Germline V gives CDR1 SGHKS, CDR2 YYEKEE (reference sequence). Together with reference TRBV5-5 and TRBJ2-5, the CDR3 gives the full variable domain: DAGVTQSPTHLIKTRGQQVTLRCSPISGHKSVSWYQQVLGQGPQFIFQYYEKEERGRGNFPDRFSARQFPNYSSELNVNALLLGDSALYLCASSFGPPETQYFGPGTRLLVL.

This clonotype was seen a few times. The chain couples TRBV25-1 to TRBJ2-7; TRBD2 aligns across 10 bases. This CDR3 contains 15 residues. Trimming cost V 6 bases and J 2 bases; bases outside gene matches: 7. The germline V gene encodes CDR1 MGHDK and CDR2 SYGVNS. CDR3 nucleotide sequence: TGTGCCAGCAGGTCGACTAGCGGGCCGCCCTACGAGCAGTACTTC. This translates into CASRSTSGPPYEQYF.

The sample holds many counts of this clonotype. V gene TRBV29-1 combines with J gene TRBJ2-5; 11 bases map to TRBD1. V gave up 3 bases and J gave up 5 bases; unmatched junction bases: 8. Germline V CDR1 and CDR2: SQVTM, ANQGSEA. This CDR3 spans 15 amino acids. The CDR3 DNA reads TGCAGCGTTGAGCTCGGACAGGGGGCCGGGGAGACCCAGTACTTC. Translating gives CSVELGQGAGETQYF.